One TCR beta chain is described in this entry. Sequencing used immunoSEQ multiplex PCR; TCRdb keeps in-frame clones, though not all of them. The sample lists just under 80,000 clones, over 85% occurring once. This specimen belongs to a study of T cell changes during pregnancy in multiple sclerosis. The origin of this receptor is a female donor in good health, enrolled as a control in a pregnancy study. Sequencing was performed on peripheral blood, taken in the second trimester of pregnancy.

Here the CDR3 DNA reads TGTGCCAGCAGCCGGTACAGGGTCACCGGGGAGCTGTTTTTT. Translated: CASSRYRVTGELFF. V gene TRBV7-2 combines with J gene TRBJ2-2; weak D call: TRBD1 (6 bases). Germline values: CDR1 SGHTA, CDR2 FQGNSA. This CDR3 has 14 amino acids. V was clipped by 5 bases and J by 4 bases, with 11 bases between them.